A single sample is the source of the 30 T cell receptor beta chains below, sequenced in a study of early T cells in non-severe SARS-CoV-2 infection. TCRdb itself ran the 5' RACE reads through MiXCR, one entry per CDR3 protein. The table lists 56,000 or so distinct CDR3 sequences, 10% of them singletons. The sample comprised whole blood. These receptor sequences come from an adult who was a healthcare worker with PCR-confirmed SARS-CoV-2 infection or an uninfected control (not recorded which).

The chain recombines TRBV3-1 with TRBJ2-2; TRBD2 matches 11 bases. Germline-derived CDR1 and CDR2 are LGHDT and YNNKEL (reference sequence). This CDR3 contains 16 residues. J was trimmed by 6 bases and V by 3 bases; bases with no gene match: 6. The CDR3 reads CASSHRLAGRSGELFF. The CDR3 nucleotides read TGTGCCAGCAGCCACCGACTAGCGGGGCGTTCCGGGGAGCTGTTTTTT.

The CDR3 loop reads CSVRTSGRGEQFF. CDR3 in DNA: TGCAGCGTTCGGACTAGCGGGAGAGGTGAGCAGTTCTTC. This chain uses TRBV29-1 with TRBJ2-1; TRBD2 aligns across 13 bases. Germline lookup yields CDR1 SQVTM and CDR2 ANQGSEA. The CDR3 is 13 amino acids. V shed 5 bases and J 9 bases; nucleotides not matched to a gene: 4.

This clonotype was seen at least ten times. The chain has TRBV2 and TRBJ2-1; 9 nucleotides line up with TRBD2. The V gene's germline CDR1 is SNHLY and CDR2 FYNNEI. V shed 5 bases, J shed 3 bases, and the junction held 5 bases outside the gene matches. There are 15 residues in the CDR3. The CDR3 DNA reads as TGTGCCAGCAGTCGAGCGGGAGGTGTCTACAATGAGCAGTTCTTC. This sequence encodes CASSRAGGVYNEQFF.

CDR3 nucleotides: TGCAGCGCGGGCAGGATGTCTGGGGCCACTGAAGCTTTCTTT. Its protein product is CSAGRMSGATEAFF. The J gene is TRBJ1-1, the V gene TRBV29-1; tentatively, D is TRBD1 (5 bases). CDR1 and CDR2 from the germline V gene are SQVTM and ANQGSEA. The CDR3 is 14 amino acids. V gave up 7 bases and J gave up 4 bases, with 19 bases separating them.

This clonotype was recorded many times. The chain combines TRBV29-1 with TRBJ1-1; D uncertain. This CDR3 has 13 amino acids. Germline V lookup: CDR1 SQVTM, CDR2 ANQGSEA. The ends were cut back, 3 bases at V and 4 bases at J, with 12 bases in the middle. In nucleotides, the CDR3 is TGCAGCGTTGATGTTGGGCTTACCACTGAAGCTTTCTTT. This translates into CSVDVGLTTEAFF.

The table lists this clonotype with many counts. This chain uses TRBV20-1 with TRBJ2-7; 9 positions agree with TRBD2. CDR1 DFQATT and CDR2 SNEGSKA come from the germline V gene (reference sequence). Germline trimming cut 5 bases from V and 2 bases from J; bases unmatched to any gene: 16. The CDR3 runs to 17 residues. CDR3 protein: CSAPPSLGSGRTYEQYF. Here the CDR3 DNA reads TGCAGTGCTCCGCCCTCTTTGGGCAGCGGGAGGACCTACGAGCAGTACTTC.

This clonotype was observed many times. The chain joins TRBV7-8 to TRBJ2-2; 15 nucleotides agree with TRBD2. CDR1 is SGHVS, CDR2 FQNEAQ, per germline. The CDR3 is 16 amino acids. V shed 5 bases, J shed 5 bases, and the junction held 3 bases outside the gene matches. This CDR3 reads CASSPGLAGGTGELFF. CDR3 bases: TGTGCCAGCAGCCCGGGACTAGCGGGAGGAACCGGGGAGCTGTTTTTT.

This clonotype was counted only a few times. The genes are TRBV7-2 and TRBJ2-3; the D gene could be TRBD1 or TRBD2 (5 bases each). Trimming pared 2 bases from V and 6 bases from J, leaving 15 bases between. CDR3 length equals 15 residues. Germline CDR1 and CDR2: SGHTA and FQGNSA. CDR3 sequence (DNA): TGTGCCAGCAGCTTAATGGGGTCCAGGGACGATACGCAGTATTTT. Translation gives CASSLMGSRDDTQYF.

This clonotype was found a few times. The V call is TRBV7-9, the J call TRBJ1-1, with D uncertain. Germline lookup yields CDR1 SEHNR and CDR2 FQNEAQ (reference sequence). V was clipped by 3 bases and J by 1 base, with 9 bases between them. CDR3 length: 14 residues. The CDR3 region has the DNA TGTGCCAGCAGCTTGTACGAAAAGAACACTGAAGCTTTCTTT. Encoded protein: CASSLYEKNTEAFF. Full variable domain (remainder filled in from reference TRBV7-9 and TRBJ1-1): DTGVSQNPRHKITKRGQNVTFRCDPISEHNRLYWYRQTLGQGPEFLTYFQNEAQLEKSRLLSDRFSAERPKGSFSTLEIQRTEQGDSAMYLCASSLYEKNTEAFFGQGTRLTVV.

At least ten counts were recorded for this clonotype. The chain recombines TRBV30 with TRBJ1-2; D unclear. V lost 5 bases and J 2 bases, leaving 9 bases between the germline ends. Germline CDR1 reads GTSNPN; CDR2 reads SVGIG (reference sequence). The CDR3 length is 12 residues. Written as DNA, the CDR3 is TGTGCCTGGGCCGTTGGGAACTATGGCTACACCTTC. It translates to CAWAVGNYGYTF.

The J gene is TRBJ1-1, the V gene TRBV5-4; possible D gene TRBD1, 6 bases. This CDR3 has 15 amino acids. The V end was cut by 4 bases, the J end by 6 bases, with 19 bases between. CDR1 and CDR2 from the germline V gene are SGHNT and YYREEE (reference sequence). The DNA for the CDR3 is TGTGCCAGCAGCATTATTACCAGGGGAAACGCTGAAGCTTTCTTT. This gives the protein CASSIITRGNAEAFF.

This clonotype came up a few times. This chain uses TRBV7-9 with TRBJ1-1; weak D call: TRBD1 (5 bases). The V end was cut by 0 bases, the J end by 0 bases, with 11 bases between. This CDR3 contains 16 residues. Germline CDR1 is SEHNR and CDR2 is FQNEAQ (reference sequence). In DNA, the CDR3 is TGTGCCAGCAGCTTAGCACGGGGGAGCGTGAACACTGAAGCTTTCTTT. Its translation is CASSLARGSVNTEAFF.

The table lists this clonotype with many counts. The rearrangement links TRBV7-6 to TRBJ2-7; D gene uncertain. Germline CDR1 is SGHVS and CDR2 is FNYEAQ. This CDR3 spans 14 amino acids. V lost 0 bases, J lost 2 bases, and 8 bases lay in between. CDR3: CASSLAWSAYEQYF. The CDR3 DNA is TGTGCCAGCAGCTTAGCGTGGTCAGCCTACGAGCAGTACTTC.

This clonotype has ten or more counts. The chain has TRBV29-1 and TRBJ2-4, with D tentatively TRBD1 (5 bases). This CDR3 comprises 14 residues. The germline V gene has CDR1 SQVTM and CDR2 ANQGSEA. Trimming shortened V by 6 bases and J by 0 bases, and 12 bases separated the two germline ends. This CDR3 reads CSVQETLAKNIQYF. The CDR3 DNA follows: TGCAGCGTACAGGAGACCCTAGCCAAAAACATTCAGTACTTC.

This clonotype was detected once. This rearrangement joins TRBV20-1 to TRBJ2-3; 9 bases align to TRBD1. The CDR3 is 14 amino acids. V shed 6 bases, J shed 3 bases, and the junction held 7 bases outside the gene matches. Germline V gene lookup returns CDR1 DFQATT and CDR2 SNEGSKA (reference sequence). The DNA of the CDR3 is TGCAGTGCCCCCGGACAGGGGATGACAGATACGCAGTATTTT. Translated, it gives CSAPGQGMTDTQYF.

This clonotype appeared many times. V is TRBV7-8 and J is TRBJ2-2, with TRBD2 identical over 7 bases. This CDR3 has 16 amino acids. CDR1 is SGHVS, CDR2 FQNEAQ, per germline. Trimming at V came to 8 bases and at J to 3 bases, leaving 12 bases not matched to a gene. The chain's CDR3 is CASAWGGSWDTGELFF. For the CDR3, the DNA is TGTGCCAGCGCCTGGGGCGGGAGTTGGGACACCGGGGAGCTGTTTTTT. The variable domain in full, completed from reference TRBV7-8 and TRBJ2-2, reads GAGVSQSPRYKVAKRGQDVALRCDPISGHVSLFWYQQALGQGPEFLTYFQNEAQLDKSGLPSDRFFAERPEGSVSTLKIQRTQQEDSAVYLCASAWGGSWDTGELFFGEGSRLTVL.

This clonotype was observed a handful of times. The chain has TRBV5-8 and TRBJ1-5; 7 positions match TRBD1. The germline CDR1 and CDR2 sequences are SGHTS and YDEGEE. This CDR3 spans 16 amino acids. V lost 3 bases and J lost 5; bases outside the gene matches: 11. CDR3 in amino acids: CASSSYRDSWYQPQHF. The DNA for the CDR3 is TGTGCCAGCAGCTCATACCGGGACAGCTGGTATCAGCCCCAGCATTTT.

V is TRBV20-1 and J is TRBJ2-3, with 10 bases matching TRBD2. In germline, CDR1 is DFQATT, CDR2 SNEGSKA (reference sequence). Trimming took 3 bases from V and 6 from J; bases not matched to a gene: 9. CDR3 length equals 15 residues. This CDR3 is CSASRLAGVLDTQYF. The DNA for the CDR3 is TGCAGTGCTAGCCGTCTAGCGGGAGTTTTGGATACGCAGTATTTT.

This clonotype has just a few counts. The CDR3 coding sequence is TGCGCCAGCAGCTTGTACGGGACACGAAACTACGAGCAGTACTTC. Protein sequence: CASSLYGTRNYEQYF. The chain couples TRBV5-1 to TRBJ2-7; TRBD1 might be the D (6 bases). The germline gives CDR1 SGHRS, CDR2 YFSETQ. CDR3 length: 15 residues. V was cut by 1 base and J by 3 bases, with 14 bases left in between.

Many counts were recorded for this clonotype. This chain connects TRBV4-3 to TRBJ2-7; D is tentatively TRBD1 or TRBD2 (5 bases each). CDR3 length: 13 amino acids. V dropped 4 bases and J dropped 6 bases, with 13 bases sitting between them. Per the germline V gene, CDR1 is LGHNA and CDR2 is YSLEER. CDR3 amino acids: CASSLRWDGEQYF. Written as DNA, the CDR3 is TGCGCCAGCAGCCTGAGATGGGACGGCGAGCAGTACTTC.

Many counts were recorded for this clonotype. The chain recombines TRBV18 with TRBJ2-1; 9 bases align to TRBD1. V shed 8 bases and J 4 bases; nucleotides not matched to a gene: 9. This CDR3 region has 15 residues. The V gene's germline CDR1 is KGHSH and CDR2 LQKENI. CDR3 DNA: TGTGCCAGCACCCTCTCGGGACAGGGATACAATGAGCAGTTCTTC. Its translation: CASTLSGQGYNEQFF.

This clonotype came up many times. This rearrangement joins TRBV29-1 to TRBJ1-1; 12 bases agree with TRBD1. Germline V gene sequence: CDR1 SQVTM, CDR2 ANQGSEA. J was trimmed by 10 bases and V by 8 bases; bases with no gene match: 8. The CDR3 sequence is 12 residues long. The CDR3 sequence is CSSTGTGGRAFF. The CDR3 DNA reads TGCAGCTCCACCGGGACAGGGGGCAGAGCTTTCTTT.

This clonotype was observed at least ten times. The gene calls are TRBV3-1 and TRBJ1-2; D is undetermined. Germline CDR1 is LGHDT and CDR2 is YNNKEL (reference sequence). Trimming shortened V by 1 base and J by 8 bases, and 11 bases separated the two germline ends. There are 13 residues in the CDR3. CDR3 DNA sequence: TGTGCCAGCAGCCAAGCTCGGGAAGGCGGCTACACCTTC. Amino acids: CASSQAREGGYTF.

In its sample, this clonotype was seen many times. The chain combines TRBV5-1 with TRBJ1-1; tentative D call: TRBD1 (5 bases). Germline values: CDR1 SGHRS, CDR2 YFSETQ. The CDR3 loop spans 15 amino acids. V gave up 1 base and J gave up 0 bases, with 10 bases separating them. The CDR3 sequence: CASSLYGAMNTEAFF. CDR3 coding DNA: TGCGCCAGCAGCTTGTATGGGGCTATGAACACTGAAGCTTTCTTT.

This clonotype was recorded many times. The V call is TRBV7-9, the J call TRBJ1-4; D perhaps matches TRBD1 (5 bases). Trimming took 4 bases from V and 8 from J, leaving 11 bases between them. From germline, CDR1 is SEHNR and CDR2 FQNEAQ (reference sequence). The CDR3 runs to 13 residues. In nucleotides, the CDR3 is TGTGCCAGCAGCTCTGTGGGGGTCGAAAAACTGTTTTTT. It is translated as CASSSVGVEKLFF.

This clonotype was seen ten or more times. The chain links TRBV7-9 to TRBJ2-1; D gene uncertain. Germline V CDR1 and CDR2: SEHNR, FQNEAQ (reference sequence). Trimming left V 2 bases short and J 6 bases short, with 2 bases between. This CDR3 has 11 residues. The CDR3 protein is CASSLLNEQFF. The DNA of the CDR3 is TGTGCCAGCAGCTTACTCAATGAGCAGTTCTTC.

This clonotype was found many times. The chain uses TRBV20-1 and TRBJ2-3, with 8 bases fitting TRBD2. Losses at the gene ends were 1 base for V and 2 bases for J; bases not matched to a gene: 5. Germline V gene sequence: CDR1 DFQATT, CDR2 SNEGSKA (reference sequence). The CDR3 length is 15 residues. In nucleotides, the CDR3 is TGCAGTGCTAGAGTCCCGACTAGCGACACAGATACGCAGTATTTT. The encoded protein is CSARVPTSDTDTQYF.

This sequence joins TRBV7-3 and TRBJ2-1; D may be TRBD2 (5 bases). CDR3 length: 15 amino acids. Germline loops: CDR1 SGHTA, CDR2 FQGTGA. Trimming removed 3 bases from V and 8 bases from J, with 17 bases in between. DNA for the CDR3: TGTGCCAGCAGCTTGGGAAGCGGCCAAGGCTATGAGCAGTTCTTC. Translated: CASSLGSGQGYEQFF.

Comments on this clonotype: One end of the junction does not line up with germline, which may come from a read error. This chain joins TRBV7-3 and TRBJ2-3; 11 nucleotides line up with TRBD2. Germline assignment: CDR1 SGHTA and CDR2 FQGTGA. The CDR3 is made up of 16 amino acids. The CDR3 loop reads CASSVTSGRRTDTQYF. In DNA, the CDR3 is TGTGCCAGCAGCGTAACTAGCGGGAGAAGGACAGATACGCAGTATTTT. The full variable domain, rest sourced from reference TRBV7-3 and TRBJ2-3, is GAGVSQTPSNKVTEKGKYVELRCDPISGHTALYWYRQSLGQGPEFLIYFQGTGAADDSGLPNDRFFAVRPEGSVSTLKIQRTERGDSAVYLCASSVTSGRRTDTQYFGPGTRLTVL.

This clonotype has at least ten counts. The V call is TRBV11-2, the J call TRBJ2-1; TRBD1 aligns across 10 bases. This CDR3 spans 15 amino acids. Germline V gene lookup returns CDR1 SGHAT and CDR2 FQNNGV. Germline trimming cut 4 bases from V and 6 bases from J; bases unmatched to any gene: 6. CDR3 nucleotide sequence: TGTGCCAGCAGCTCAAGGGACAGGGGTATCAATGAGCAGTTCTTC. This encodes CASSSRDRGINEQFF.